A selection of T cell receptor beta chains follows, all from one sample in a study of PD-1 blockade in classical Hodgkin lymphoma. The table came from immunoSEQ multiplex PCR; TCRdb's copy has only in-frame clones and leaves some out. The sample yields thousands of clones, about 75% seen once. Specimen: peripheral blood mononuclear cells (PBMCs), collected before the second cycle of nivolumab. The origin of the receptors is a human donor with classical Hodgkin lymphoma. Both conserved end residues are part of each CDR3. D genes are given only for firm matches.

j_call: TRBJ2-7; d_call: .; v_call: TRBV2; cdr3_aa: CASSTKGYEQYF
j_call: TRBJ2-7; d_call: TRBD1; v_call: TRBV27; cdr3_aa: CASSLGTGAAYEQYF
j_call: TRBJ2-1; d_call: .; v_call: TRBV18; cdr3_aa: CASSQTGNEQFF
j_call: TRBJ2-7; d_call: .; v_call: TRBV5-1; cdr3_aa: CASSPDWGTAYEQYF
j_call: TRBJ2-1; d_call: .; v_call: TRBV28; cdr3_aa: CASSWQGTYEQFF
j_call: TRBJ2-4; d_call: .; v_call: TRBV28; cdr3_aa: CASSPEYLAKNIQYF
j_call: TRBJ2-7; d_call: .; v_call: TRBV19; cdr3_aa: CASSRDGWSYEQYF
j_call: TRBJ1-6; d_call: .; v_call: TRBV25-1; cdr3_aa: CASSVSGDSPLHF
j_call: TRBJ2-7; d_call: TRBD1; v_call: TRBV19; cdr3_aa: CASSPGTGSTYEQYF
j_call: TRBJ1-2; d_call: .; v_call: TRBV7-2; cdr3_aa: CASRDGVARDYGYTF
j_call: .; d_call: TRBD2; v_call: TRBV7-8; cdr3_aa: CASSLGGGTYEQYF
j_call: TRBJ1-2; d_call: .; v_call: TRBV11-2; cdr3_aa: CASSFDSPNYGYTF
j_call: TRBJ1-1; d_call: .; v_call: TRBV28; cdr3_aa: CASSFVPGLGDTEAFF
j_call: TRBJ2-1; d_call: TRBD2; v_call: TRBV4-3; cdr3_aa: CASSQALAGMGNEQFF
j_call: TRBJ2-2; d_call: TRBD2; v_call: TRBV7-8; cdr3_aa: CASRYLAGGPRTGAGELFF
j_call: TRBJ2-3; d_call: .; v_call: TRBV5-6; cdr3_aa: CASSFQEDTQYF
j_call: TRBJ2-1; d_call: TRBD2; v_call: TRBV9; cdr3_aa: CASSAGYWSGTSGGGGMNEQFF